This paragraph reports one T cell receptor (beta chain). No antigen is known for it. Assay: immunoSEQ multiplex PCR; the TCRdb copy retains only in-frame clones and omits some. There are over 70,000 clones in the sample; roughly four fifths occur only once, and about a sixth lies in the top ten. This specimen comes from a study of graft-versus-host responses after intestinal transplantation. Study-level background: Following induction with anti-thymocyte globulin, all recipients were given tacrolimus and steroids for two to four years.

Whole-study findings and limits: Graft-versus-host to host-versus-graft clonal ratios in allografts were high in patients with graft-donor T cell macrochimerism. GvH clones were identified in recipient marrow, with some first appearing in ileum or blood.

Specimen: unstimulated CD8+ T cells sorted from spleen or lymph node cells, collected before intestinal transplant. This receptor was taken from a human donor who received an intestinal transplant.

The CDR3 region has the DNA TGTGCCAGCAGCCCTCATAGCGGGGGGGCTGCAGATACGCAGTATTTT. Translation: CASSPHSGGAADTQYF. This rearrangement joins TRBV11-2 to TRBJ2-3; TRBD2 agrees at 11 bases. The CDR3 contains 16 residues. J lost 4 bases, V lost 5 bases, and 8 bases had no gene match. Germline V CDR1 and CDR2: SGHAT, FQNNGV.